This T cell receptor beta chain came from a study of cytomegalovirus exposure and HLA in healthy donors. The ends lost 4 bases at V and 6 bases at J; junction bases unmatched: 21. This CDR3 has 19 amino acids. Germline CDR1 is KGHSH and CDR2 is LQKENI. 60 Vbeta and 13 Jbeta primers were used in PCR. Here immunoSEQ multiplex PCR was the method, and the copy in TCRdb shows in-frame clones only, minus some. Among some 120,000 clones listed, about 80% were seen once. The chain couples TRBV18 to TRBJ2-5; 9 bases agree with TRBD2. This TCR was recovered from a woman younger than 35 in good health and CMV-seronegative. Material: PBMCs. CDR3 nucleotides: TGTGCCAGCTCACTTCGTAAGTCAGGCGGGACTAGCCGTCAGAAGACCCAGTACTTC. It yields the protein CASSLRKSGGTSRQKTQYF.